This entry lists 3 T cell receptor beta chains sequenced from one sample in a study of cytomegalovirus exposure and HLA in healthy donors (dated by TCRdb to 2015 to 2018). The library was built by means of the immunoSEQ multiplex PCR assay. The multiplex PCR relied on a mix of 60 forward primers for TCR Vbeta segments and 13 reverse primers for TCR Jbeta segments. Drawn from immuneACCESS, this table holds only the in-frame rearrangements with V and J called that TCRdb kept. Clones are partly lost; checked studies trace under half to an unresolved V gene and leave the rest unexplained. The sample's own table lists tens of thousands of clones. The top ten clonotypes cover about 1.1% of the sample. Sequenced input: PBMCs. The receptors were sampled from a woman in her twenties or thirties in good health and CMV-seronegative.

The rearrangement uses TRBV4-1 and TRBJ1-5; 7 bases are a match to TRBD1. V lost 0 bases to trimming and J lost 9 bases; unmatched junction nucleotides: 8. Germline CDR1 MGHRA, CDR2 YSYEKL. The CDR3 consists of 15 residues. The DNA for the CDR3 is TGCGCCAGCAGCCAAGAAACAGGGGCCCATCGGCCCCAGCATTTT. Translating gives CASSQETGAHRPQHF.

The chain is built from TRBV19 and TRBJ2-1; 10 positions match TRBD1. The CDR3 has 15 amino acids. CDR1 is LNHDA and CDR2 is SQIVND in the germline V gene (reference sequence). Trimming took 6 bases from V and 10 from J; bases not matched to a gene: 12. The CDR3 coding sequence is TGTGCCAGTAGCGAGCACGTCCCGGGACAGGGGGAGCAGTTCTTC. Translating it yields CASSEHVPGQGEQFF.

This chain connects TRBV19 to TRBJ2-2, with unresolved D. The V gene's germline CDR1 is LNHDA and CDR2 SQIVND (reference sequence). The V and J ends lost 4 bases and 7 bases respectively, with 10 bases between them. CDR3 length: 13 amino acids. The CDR3 is CASSTTGGGELFF. The CDR3 coding sequence is TGTGCCAGTAGTACCACCGGTGGCGGGGAGCTGTTTTTT.